One sample yielded the 28 T cell receptor beta chains listed below, sequenced in a study of technical replicates of blood from a handful of donors. This table comes from immunoSEQ multiplex PCR, and its TCRdb copy is limited to in-frame clones, with some not included. There are over 65,000 clones in the sample; approximately 97% occur only once, and approximately 0.2% lies in the top ten. The sequenced material came from T cells isolated from PBMCs. The receptors originated from a human donor in good health.

The chain couples TRBV7-9 to TRBJ2-7, with TRBD1 identical over 7 bases. After removal of 4 bases from V and 2 bases from J, the junction contained 8 bases not matched to a gene. CDR1 is SEHNR and CDR2 is FQNEAQ in the germline V gene (reference sequence). This CDR3 is 15 amino acids long. The CDR3 protein is CASSSRQGETYEQYF. The CDR3 coding sequence is TGTGCCAGCAGCTCGCGACAGGGAGAAACCTACGAGCAGTACTTC.

V gene TRBV7-9 combines with J gene TRBJ2-5; 9 bases match TRBD2. V was pared by 4 bases and J by 5 bases, with 2 bases of the junction left unmatched. The V gene's germline CDR1 is SEHNR and CDR2 FQNEAQ (reference sequence). The CDR3 runs 13 residues. CDR3 coding DNA: TGTGCCAGCAGCTCAAGCGGGGGGGAGACCCAGTACTTC. Amino acids: CASSSSGGETQYF. The full variable domain, with the rest looked up from reference TRBV7-9 and TRBJ2-5, is DTGVSQNPRHKITKRGQNVTFRCDPISEHNRLYWYRQTLGQGPEFLTYFQNEAQLEKSRLLSDRFSAERPKGSFSTLEIQRTEQGDSAMYLCASSSSGGETQYFGPGTRLLVL.

This chain links TRBV2 with TRBJ1-5; 11 bases match TRBD1. In germline, CDR1 is SNHLY, CDR2 FYNNEI. Trimming removed 5 bases from V and 6 bases from J; junction bases left unmatched: 6. The CDR3 runs to 15 residues. Here the CDR3 DNA reads TGTGCCAGCAGTACCGGACAGGGGGCTATTCAGCCCCAGCATTTT. Protein sequence: CASSTGQGAIQPQHF.

V usage is TRBV28 and J usage is TRBJ2-1; 10 bases match TRBD1. Germline-derived CDR1 and CDR2 are MDHEN and SYDVKM. CDR3 length equals 13 residues. With 5 bases clipped from V and 8 bases from J, the junction kept 3 bases outside the gene matches. The CDR3 here is CASSMGQGYEQFF. Here the CDR3 DNA reads TGTGCCAGCAGTATGGGACAGGGGTATGAGCAGTTCTTC.

This clone was observed once. The chain carries TRBV6-1 and TRBJ1-3, with 7 nucleotides matching TRBD1. The CDR3 sequence is 14 residues long. After removal of 5 bases from V and 1 base from J, the junction contained 2 bases not matched to a gene. From germline, CDR1 is MNHNS and CDR2 SASEGT. In nucleotides, the CDR3 is TGTGCCAGCAGTCGGGACAGTTCTGGAAACACCATATATTTT. It translates to CASSRDSSGNTIYF.

This rearrangement joins TRBV19 to TRBJ2-1; TRBD1 is a possible D gene (6 bases). Trimming left V 4 bases short and J 9 bases short, with 7 bases between. The CDR3 contains 11 residues. The germline V gene encodes CDR1 LNHDA and CDR2 SQIVND (reference sequence). The CDR3 nucleotides are TGTGCCAGTAGTAGGGGGCTTGAGCAGTTCTTC. Translating gives CASSRGLEQFF.

The CDR3 sequence is CASSFTRDSTGELFF. The CDR3 DNA is TGTGCCAGCAGCTTCACCAGGGACTCCACCGGGGAGCTGTTTTTT. The genes are TRBV7-9 and TRBJ2-2, with D possibly being TRBD2 (6 bases). Between the trimmed V and J ends, which lost 3 bases and 4 bases, there was a span of 12 bases. Germline-derived CDR1 and CDR2 are SEHNR and FQNEAQ (reference sequence). The CDR3 runs to 15 residues.

The chain uses TRBV2 and TRBJ1-1; D ambiguous. CDR1 and CDR2 from the germline V gene are SNHLY and FYNNEI. V was shortened by 3 bases and J by 0 bases, with 17 bases between the two germline ends. This CDR3 is 17 amino acids long. The CDR3: CASSEGQAGYLNTEAFF. CDR3 DNA: TGTGCCAGCAGTGAGGGCCAGGCGGGCTATTTGAACACTGAAGCTTTCTTT.

The V gene is TRBV6-5, the J gene TRBJ1-4; TRBD1 matches 7 bases. V was clipped by 6 bases and J by 5 bases; unmatched bases: 6. Germline values: CDR1 MNHEY, CDR2 SVGAGI. The CDR3 has 14 amino acids. The CDR3 loop reads CASRRDRRNEKLFF. Written as DNA, the CDR3 is TGTGCCAGCAGGCGGGACAGACGAAATGAAAAACTGTTTTTT.

This sequence joins TRBV7-9 and TRBJ2-3; 7 bases map to TRBD2. The CDR3 extends over 16 amino acids. The V gene end was trimmed by 3 bases and the J gene end by 0 bases; junction bases not matched to a gene: 6. CDR1 SEHNR and CDR2 FQNEAQ come from the germline V gene (reference sequence). The CDR3 nucleotides are TGTGCCAGCAGCTTCCCTAGCGGACAAAGCACAGATACGCAGTATTTT. This encodes CASSFPSGQSTDTQYF.

The rearrangement uses TRBV15 and TRBJ2-2; a possible D gene is TRBD2 (5 bases). The CDR3 extends over 14 amino acids. Germline CDR1 is LNHNV and CDR2 is YYDKDF (reference sequence). Trimming removed 7 bases from V and 7 bases from J, with 16 bases in between. Here the CDR3 reads CATKTAEGGGELFF. The CDR3 nucleotides are TGTGCCACCAAAACCGCCGAGGGTGGCGGGGAGCTGTTTTTT.

The rearrangement joins TRBV5-1 to TRBJ2-2, with no clear D. The CDR3 consists of 12 residues. V lost 4 bases and J 6 bases, leaving 7 bases between the germline ends. Germline V gene data show CDR1 as SGHRS and CDR2 as YFSETQ. This CDR3 reads CASSIRAGELFF. CDR3 nucleotides: TGCGCCAGCAGCATTCGAGCCGGGGAGCTGTTTTTT.

The rearrangement links TRBV6-5 to TRBJ2-6, with D maybe TRBD1 (5 bases). V was trimmed by 2 bases and J by 4 bases, leaving 12 bases between them. CDR1 and CDR2 from the germline V gene are MNHEY and SVGAGI. The CDR3 is 16 residues long. The CDR3 protein is CASSYEGAGGANVLTF. The CDR3 DNA reads TGTGCCAGCAGTTACGAAGGGGCTGGGGGGGCCAACGTCCTGACTTTC.

This chain uses TRBV5-1 with TRBJ2-4, with TRBD2 matching over 15 bases. V lost 4 bases, J lost 7 bases, and 3 bases stayed unmatched. The CDR3 length is 15 residues. Per germline, CDR1 SGHRS and CDR2 YFSETQ. The CDR3 spells CASSLGTSGGNIQYF. CDR3 coding DNA: TGCGCCAGCAGCCTTGGGACTAGCGGGGGGAACATTCAGTACTTC.

The V gene is TRBV15, the J gene TRBJ1-4; D gene unclear. Germline V gene sequence: CDR1 LNHNV, CDR2 YYDKDF (reference sequence). V lost 8 bases to trimming and J lost 8 bases, with 18 bases between them. This CDR3 comprises 14 residues. The CDR3 DNA reads TGTGCCACCCGAAACGGGGTTGAAGAGGAAAAACTGTTTTTT. Translated, it gives CATRNGVEEEKLFF.

The chain recombines TRBV5-1 with TRBJ2-1; D gene unclear. Germline V gives CDR1 SGHRS, CDR2 YFSETQ. V shed 1 base and J shed 10 bases, with 9 bases lying between them. There are 12 residues in the CDR3. CDR3: CASSLSSWEQFF. For the CDR3, the DNA is TGCGCCAGCAGCTTGTCTAGTTGGGAGCAGTTCTTC.

CDR3 residues: CASSSFRNRVNTEAFF. In nucleotides, the CDR3 is TGTGCCAGCAGTTCATTCAGGAACAGGGTGAACACTGAAGCTTTCTTT. The chain joins TRBV21-1 to TRBJ1-1; TRBD1 reflects the table's D call only, with no check against the DNA. TRBV21-1 corresponds to a pseudogene. The CDR3 length is 16 residues.

This chain uses TRBV6-6 with TRBJ2-1; D is unresolved. The germline V gene has CDR1 MNHNY and CDR2 SVGAGI (reference sequence). The CDR3 extends over 11 amino acids. V gave up 6 bases and J gave up 9 bases, with 9 bases separating them. The CDR3 DNA reads TGTGCCAGCAGCCTAGGAGCTGAGCAGTTCTTC. Amino acids: CASSLGAEQFF.

The V and J genes are TRBV6-1 and TRBJ2-7; weak D call: TRBD2 (6 bases). Trimming stripped 6 bases from V and 2 bases from J, with 11 bases between. Germline V gives CDR1 MNHNS, CDR2 SASEGT. The CDR3 is 13 amino acids. In DNA, the CDR3 is TGTGCCAGCAGGCCGGGAGTTGCCTACGAGCAGTACTTC. This gives the protein CASRPGVAYEQYF.

This chain connects TRBV23-1 to TRBJ1-2; TRBD1 is a possible D gene (5 bases). TRBV23-1 is labeled an ORF, and its function is uncertain. CDR3 length: 15 amino acids. V lost 1 base to trimming and J lost 2 bases, with 11 bases between them. CDR3 in DNA: TGCGCCAGCAGTCAATTTGGGGGGAGAAACTATGGCTACACCTTC. As protein: CASSQFGGRNYGYTF.

This clone was recorded only once. The chain joins TRBV6-6 to TRBJ2-2, with TRBD1 matching 10 bases. This CDR3 region has 15 residues. Per germline, CDR1 MNHNY and CDR2 SVGAGI (reference sequence). Losses at the gene ends were 5 bases for V and 6 bases for J; bases not matched to a gene: 6. The CDR3 here is CASSRGQGGPGELFF. The DNA of the CDR3 is TGTGCCAGCAGTAGAGGACAGGGGGGTCCCGGGGAGCTGTTTTTT.

This chain links TRBV7-6 with TRBJ2-3, with D possibly matching TRBD2 (5 bases). The germline V gene encodes CDR1 SGHVS and CDR2 FNYEAQ. V lost 2 bases to trimming and J lost 1 base, with 19 bases between them. The CDR3 has 18 residues. The CDR3 bases are TGTGCCAGCAGCTTATTAGTCTCTGTGGGAGTGCGCACAGATACGCAGTATTTT. Protein product: CASSLLVSVGVRTDTQYF.

This clone has only one observation. V gene TRBV28 combines with J gene TRBJ2-3; 9 bases agree with TRBD1. Trimming removed 4 bases from V and 0 bases from J; junction bases left unmatched: 5. The CDR3 totals 16 residues. The germline gives CDR1 MDHEN, CDR2 SYDVKM. The CDR3 region is CASSWTGELSTDTQYF. The CDR3 DNA reads as TGTGCCAGCAGTTGGACAGGGGAACTTAGCACAGATACGCAGTATTTT.

The chain couples TRBV5-1 to TRBJ2-2; maybe TRBD2 (6 bases). This CDR3 has 16 residues. Germline assignment: CDR1 SGHRS and CDR2 YFSETQ. V was cut by 2 bases and J by 4 bases, with 15 bases left in between. CDR3 bases: TGCGCCAGCAGCTTCTTGTCTGGGGGGAGCACCGGGGAGCTGTTTTTT. Protein sequence: CASSFLSGGSTGELFF.

This chain uses TRBV5-4 with TRBJ2-2, with 9 nucleotides matching TRBD1. The CDR3 has 17 amino acids. In germline, CDR1 is SGHNT, CDR2 YYREEE (reference sequence). J gave up 0 bases and V 1 base, and 4 bases lay outside the gene matches. Here the CDR3 reads CASSLPGQGANTGELFF. CDR3 bases: TGTGCCAGCAGCTTGCCGGGACAGGGCGCGAACACCGGGGAGCTGTTTTTT.

This chain connects TRBV7-8 to TRBJ1-2, with 9 bases lining up with TRBD1. This CDR3 contains 13 residues. The ends lost 1 base at V and 13 bases at J; junction bases unmatched: 7. The germline V gene has CDR1 SGHVS and CDR2 FQNEAQ. The CDR3 sequence is CASSLVTGGRGTF. The CDR3 DNA is TGTGCCAGCAGCTTAGTTACAGGGGGCAGAGGCACCTTC.

The chain recombines TRBV7-2 with TRBJ2-6, with no clear D. The CDR3 sequence is 16 residues long. Trimming shortened V by 5 bases and J by 4 bases, and 15 bases separated the two germline ends. CDR1 SGHTA and CDR2 FQGNSA come from the germline V gene. CDR3 protein: CASSLTGQSGANVLTF. The CDR3 DNA reads as TGTGCCAGCAGCCTAACTGGGCAGTCGGGGGCCAACGTCCTGACTTTC.

V gene TRBV28 combines with J gene TRBJ1-2, with 10 bases lining up with TRBD1. The CDR3 is made up of 14 amino acids. Germline CDR1 is MDHEN and CDR2 is SYDVKM. With V trimmed by 9 bases and J by 4 bases, 8 bases remained unmatched. CDR3 coding DNA: TGTGCCAGTGGGTCCGGGACAGGGGCCTATGGCTACACCTTC. Protein product: CASGSGTGAYGYTF.